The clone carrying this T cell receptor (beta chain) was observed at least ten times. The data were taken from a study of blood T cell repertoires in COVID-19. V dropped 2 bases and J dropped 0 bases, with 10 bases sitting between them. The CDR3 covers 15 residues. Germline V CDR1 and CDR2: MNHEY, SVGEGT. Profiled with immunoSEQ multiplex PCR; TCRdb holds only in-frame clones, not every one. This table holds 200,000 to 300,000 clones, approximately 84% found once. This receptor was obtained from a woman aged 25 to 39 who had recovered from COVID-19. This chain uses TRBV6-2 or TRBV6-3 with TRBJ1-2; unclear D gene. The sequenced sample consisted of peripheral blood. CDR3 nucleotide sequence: TGTGCCAGCAGTTACGTCAGTTACGCTAACTATGGCTACACCTTC. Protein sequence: CASSYVSYANYGYTF.